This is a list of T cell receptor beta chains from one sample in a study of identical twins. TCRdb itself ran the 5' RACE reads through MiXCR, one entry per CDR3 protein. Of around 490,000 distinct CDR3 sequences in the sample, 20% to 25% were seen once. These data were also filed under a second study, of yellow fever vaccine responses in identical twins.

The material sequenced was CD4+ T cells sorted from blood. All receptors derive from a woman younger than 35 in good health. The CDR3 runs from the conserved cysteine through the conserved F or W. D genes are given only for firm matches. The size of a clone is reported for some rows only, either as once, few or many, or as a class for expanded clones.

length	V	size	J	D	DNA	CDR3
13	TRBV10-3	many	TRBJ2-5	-	TGTGCCATCAGTGACAGCCCAGGGGAGACCCAGTACTTC	CAISDSPGETQYF
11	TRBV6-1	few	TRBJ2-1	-	TGTGCCAGCAGTGAAGGAGCTGAGCAGTTCTTC	CASSEGAEQFF
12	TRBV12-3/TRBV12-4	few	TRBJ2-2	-	TGTGCCAGCAGTTTATCCGCCGGGGAGCTGTTTTTT	CASSLSAGELFF
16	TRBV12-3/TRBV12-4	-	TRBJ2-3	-	TGTGCCAGCAGTTTAAGGAGCGGAGATTCAGGAGATACGCAGTATTTT	CASSLRSGDSGDTQYF
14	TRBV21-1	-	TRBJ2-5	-	TGTGCCAGCAGCCGCCGACTAGCGGAAGAGACCCAGTACTTC	CASSRRLAEETQYF
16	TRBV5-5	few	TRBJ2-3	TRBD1	TGTGCCAGCAGGGCCCAGGGGGCCTCGGGCACAGATACGCAGTATTTT	CASRAQGASGTDTQYF
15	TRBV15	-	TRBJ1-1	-	TGTGCCACCAGCAGAGCTACAGGAATGAACACTGAAGCTTTCTTT	CATSRATGMNTEAFF
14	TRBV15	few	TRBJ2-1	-	TGTGCCACCAGCAGACCGACAGGAACCAATGAGCAGTTCTTC	CATSRPTGTNEQFF
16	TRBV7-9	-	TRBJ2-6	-	TGTGCCAGCAGCTTAGTATGGGGGCCAGGGGCCAACGTCCTGACTTTC	CASSLVWGPGANVLTF
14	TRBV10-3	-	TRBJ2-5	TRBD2	TGTGCCACAACGGGACTAGCGGGCCAAGAGACCCAGTACTTC	CATTGLAGQETQYF
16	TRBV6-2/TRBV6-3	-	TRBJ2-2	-	TGTGCCAGCAGCTCCGGTATAGGCCTGGGGGCCGGGGAGCTGTTTTTT	CASSSGIGLGAGELFF
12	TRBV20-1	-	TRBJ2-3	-	TGCAGTGCTAGCCTAGTAGGGGATACGCAGTATTTT	CSASLVGDTQYF
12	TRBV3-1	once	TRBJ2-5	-	TGTGCCAGCAGCCAAGCGTCACGGACCCAGTACTTC	CASSQASRTQYF
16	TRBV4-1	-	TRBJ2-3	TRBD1	TGCGCCAGCAGCCTAATCGGACAGGCTAGCACAGATACGCAGTATTTT	CASSLIGQASTDTQYF
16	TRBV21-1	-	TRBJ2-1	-	TGTGCCAGCAGCGCCTCTGGACAGGGGAACTACAATGAGCAGTTCTTC	CASSASGQGNYNEQFF
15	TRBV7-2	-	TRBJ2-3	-	TGTGCCAGCAGCTTGGGGCTCAAGAACACAGATACGCAGTATTTT	CASSLGLKNTDTQYF
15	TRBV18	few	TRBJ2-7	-	TGTGCCAGCTCACCCACTGGGGGTGGGCCCTACGAGCAGTACTTC	CASSPTGGGPYEQYF
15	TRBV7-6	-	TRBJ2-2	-	TGTGCCAGCAGCTCAAAACTATTTGACACCGGGGAGCTGTTTTTT	CASSSKLFDTGELFF